The clone carrying this T cell receptor beta chain appeared a few times. Germline trimming cut 1 base from V and 1 base from J; bases unmatched to any gene: 2. CDR3 size: 15 residues. The germline V gene has CDR1 MGHRA and CDR2 YSYEKL. The data were obtained in a study of blood T cells in healthy people across ages. PCR was performed a second time for about 6 to 12 cycles using a sample-barcoded 5' primer and a J-beta primer mix. Unique molecular identifiers of 12 random nucleotides labeled each cDNA. TCRdb reprocessed the 5' RACE reads via MiXCR and lists one record per CDR3 protein. The data hold 2 million or so distinct CDR3 sequences, with around half observed a single time. Collection of roughly 9.8 milliliters of peripheral blood was performed for each donor.

Sequencing was performed on blood. The chain employs TRBV4-1 and TRBJ2-3; TRBD1 aligns across 7 bases. The receptor was isolated from a woman aged 40 to 49 in good health. The CDR3 region is CASSQAQGGTDTQYF. In DNA, the CDR3 is TGCGCCAGCAGCCAAGCTCAGGGGGGCACAGATACGCAGTATTTT.